This T cell receptor beta chain was retrieved from a study of siplizumab effects on memory and regulatory T cells. Trimming removed 6 bases at V and 1 base at J, with 12 bases between. The CDR3 is 14 amino acids. CDR1 and CDR2 from the germline V gene are MNHNY and SVGAGI (reference sequence). The method was immunoSEQ multiplex PCR; TCRdb's version includes in-frame clones alone and lacks a portion of them. Of over 95,000 clones in the sample, approximately 92% were seen once. This sequence was found in a human donor in good health. Input material: non-Treg CD4+ T cells sorted from blood. The chain joins TRBV6-6 to TRBJ1-1; D is undetermined. The CDR3, as DNA: TGTGCCAGCAGGAAACCGGACTCGAACACTGAAGCTTTCTTT. This translates into CASRKPDSNTEAFF.